There are a few counts of the clone carrying this TCR beta chain. The antigen remains unidentified. This record belongs to a study of T cell repertoires in cytomegalovirus infection. Study outcomes and limitations: Frequencies of public TCR beta families were cumulated, and this identified carriers of CMV plus the relevant HLA.

Deletions cut 6 bases from V and 5 bases from J, with 13 bases between. CDR1 DFQATT and CDR2 SNEGSKA come from the germline V gene (reference sequence). This CDR3 is built from 13 residues. TCRdb re-analysed the reads in MiXCR, keeping a single row per CDR3 protein. The table has some 270,000 distinct CDR3 sequences, about 20% seen once. The material sequenced was cultured PBMCs, taken from culture after CMV antigen stimulation. This TCR derives from a human donor in good health (CMV status not recorded). Some clones in this sample may be carry-over from other donors' samples. J is TRBJ1-4 and V is TRBV20-1; D possibly corresponds to TRBD1 (5 bases). For the CDR3, the DNA is TGCAGTGCCGTTGACAGCGGGAATGAAAAACTGTTTTTT. Its translation: CSAVDSGNEKLFF.